This record looks at one TCR beta chain sequence and its context. Its target is not known. This sample stems from a study of cytomegalovirus exposure and HLA in healthy donors. Study-level findings and limits: Accurate prediction of most subjects' HLA-A and HLA-B alleles from TCR beta sequences was reported.

Amplification used 60 Vbeta primers and 13 Jbeta primers. Authors' data handling: The authors later counted some 76 million unique TCR beta chains, 8.5 million to 13 million of them shared. Assay: immunoSEQ multiplex PCR; the TCRdb copy retains only in-frame clones and omits some. The DNA was the basis for D and trimming; V, J and clone size are from that table. The profile covers some 130,000 clones, with around 80% appearing a single time and 6.5% taken by the ten largest. The CDR3 extends over 13 amino acids. Germline values: CDR1 SEHNR, CDR2 FQNEAQ (reference sequence). Losses at the gene ends were 5 bases for V and 4 bases for J; bases not matched to a gene: 4.

This TCR was recovered from a man aged 35 to 55 in good health and CMV-seropositive. V gene TRBV7-9 combines with J gene TRBJ1-1; the match to TRBD1 covers 7 bases. Source material: PBMCs. The CDR3 sequence is CASSVQGFTEAFF. In DNA, the CDR3 is TGTGCCAGCAGCGTACAGGGGTTCACTGAAGCTTTCTTT. The complete variable domain, with remaining parts taken from reference TRBV7-9 and TRBJ1-1, reads DTGVSQNPRHKITKRGQNVTFRCDPISEHNRLYWYRQTLGQGPEFLTYFQNEAQLEKSRLLSDRFSAERPKGSFSTLEIQRTEQGDSAMYLCASSVQGFTEAFFGQGTRLTVV.